This T cell receptor (beta chain) was obtained from a study of T cell responses to AZD1222 COVID-19 vaccine. Data came from immunoSEQ multiplex PCR; TCRdb stores just in-frame clones and leaves some out. The profile covers 90,000 to 110,000 clones, with 89% appearing a single time and 35% to 50% taken by the ten largest. Unmatched junction bases numbered 6, after V lost 2 bases and J lost 4 bases. The germline V gene has CDR1 SGHKS and CDR2 YYEKEE (reference sequence). The CDR3 is 15 amino acids. This TCR derives from an adult who received the AZD1222 COVID-19 vaccine. The sequencing here drew on peripheral blood, taken 28 days after the second AZD1222 dose. V usage is TRBV5-5 and J usage is TRBJ2-7, with 10 bases that match TRBD1. The CDR3: CASSFRQGARYEQYF. The CDR3 DNA sequence: TGTGCCAGCAGCTTCCGACAGGGGGCGCGGTACGAGCAGTACTTC.